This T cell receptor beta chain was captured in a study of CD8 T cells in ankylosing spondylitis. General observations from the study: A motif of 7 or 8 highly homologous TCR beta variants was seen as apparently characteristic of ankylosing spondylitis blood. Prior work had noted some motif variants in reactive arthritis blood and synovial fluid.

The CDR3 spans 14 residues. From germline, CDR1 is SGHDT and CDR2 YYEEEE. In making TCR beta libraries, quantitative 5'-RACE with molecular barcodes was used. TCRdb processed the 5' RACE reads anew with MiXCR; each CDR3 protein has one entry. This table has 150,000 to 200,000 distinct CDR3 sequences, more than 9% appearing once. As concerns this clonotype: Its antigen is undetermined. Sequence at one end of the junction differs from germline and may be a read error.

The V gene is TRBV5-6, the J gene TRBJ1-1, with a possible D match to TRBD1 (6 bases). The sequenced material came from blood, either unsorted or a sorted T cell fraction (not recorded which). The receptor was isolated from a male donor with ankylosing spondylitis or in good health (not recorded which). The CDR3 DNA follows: TGTGCCGGCAGCTTACAGGGTCTCGGCACTGAAGCTTTCTTT. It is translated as CAGSLQGLGTEAFF. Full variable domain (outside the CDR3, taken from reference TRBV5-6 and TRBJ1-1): DAGVTQSPTHLIKTRGQQVTLRCSPKSGHDTVSWYQQALGQGPQFIFQYYEEEERQRGNFPDRFSGHQFPNYSSELNVNALLLGDSALYLCAGSLQGLGTEAFFGQGTRLTVV.